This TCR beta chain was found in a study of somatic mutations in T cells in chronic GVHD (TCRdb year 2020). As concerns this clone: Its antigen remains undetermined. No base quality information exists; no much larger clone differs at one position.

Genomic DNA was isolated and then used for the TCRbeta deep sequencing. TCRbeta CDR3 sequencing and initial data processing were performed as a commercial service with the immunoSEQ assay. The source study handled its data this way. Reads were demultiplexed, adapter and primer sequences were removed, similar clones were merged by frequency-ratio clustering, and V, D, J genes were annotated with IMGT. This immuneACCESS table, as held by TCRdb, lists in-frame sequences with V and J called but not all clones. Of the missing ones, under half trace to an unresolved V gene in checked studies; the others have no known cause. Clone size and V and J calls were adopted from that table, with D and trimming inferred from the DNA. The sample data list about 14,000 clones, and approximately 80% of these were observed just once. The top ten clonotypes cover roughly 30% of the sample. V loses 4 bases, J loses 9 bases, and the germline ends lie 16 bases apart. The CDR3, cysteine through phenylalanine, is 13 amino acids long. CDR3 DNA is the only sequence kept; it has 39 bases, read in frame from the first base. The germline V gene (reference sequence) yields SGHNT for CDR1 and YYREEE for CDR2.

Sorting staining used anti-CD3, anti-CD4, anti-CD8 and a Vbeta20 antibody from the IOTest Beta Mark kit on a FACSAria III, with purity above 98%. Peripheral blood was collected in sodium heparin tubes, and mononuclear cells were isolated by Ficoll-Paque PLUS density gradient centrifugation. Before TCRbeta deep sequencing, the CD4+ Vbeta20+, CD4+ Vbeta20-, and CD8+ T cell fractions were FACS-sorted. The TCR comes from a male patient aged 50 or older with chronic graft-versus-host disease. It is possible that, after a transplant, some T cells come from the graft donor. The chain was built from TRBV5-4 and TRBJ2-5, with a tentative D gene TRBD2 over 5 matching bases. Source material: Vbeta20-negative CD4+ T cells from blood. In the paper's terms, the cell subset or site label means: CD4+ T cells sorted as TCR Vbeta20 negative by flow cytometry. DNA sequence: TGTGCCAGCAGCGGGCGGGCCCCGGAGGCCCAGTACTTC. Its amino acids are CASSGRAPEAQYF.